The 15 T cell receptor beta chains given below trace back to one sample, sequenced in a study of blood T cells in healthy people across ages. A J-beta primer mix and a sample-barcoded 5' primer were used in a second PCR of roughly 6 to 12 cycles. TCRdb called the 5' RACE reads again in MiXCR, with one record for every CDR3 protein. The sample holds roughly 500,000 distinct CDR3 sequences, 24% seen once. The data were also submitted as part of a second study, on T cells of mothers and their children.

The specimen was blood. Receptors originate from a boy aged 5-17 years in good health.

This chain joins TRBV21-1 and TRBJ2-1; the table's D call, TRBD1, has no DNA check behind it. TRBV21-1 counts as a pseudogene. The CDR3 is 15 amino acids. CDR3 DNA: TGTGCCAGCAGATGTCCCGTAGGTGGACTAATGGAGCAGTTCTTC. It encodes CASRCPVGGLMEQFF.

This clonotype was seen at least ten times. The chain employs TRBV29-1 and TRBJ1-2; no definite D call. The CDR3 is 10 residues long. The V gene lost 6 bases and the J gene lost 5 bases, with 7 bases spanning the gap. CDR1 SQVTM and CDR2 ANQGSEA come from the germline V gene. CDR3 loop: CSVLHYGYTF. Written as DNA, the CDR3 is TGCAGCGTATTGCATTATGGCTACACCTTC.

The rearrangement links TRBV5-6 to TRBJ1-1, with 8 bases that match TRBD1. Trimming removed 2 bases from V and 7 bases from J; junction bases left unmatched: 10. The CDR3 consists of 15 residues. The V gene's germline CDR1 is SGHDT and CDR2 YYEEEE. Here the CDR3 reads CASSFKRSTGVEAFF. The CDR3 bases are TGTGCCAGCAGCTTCAAGAGATCGACAGGGGTTGAAGCTTTCTTT.

The chain recombines TRBV27 with TRBJ2-1; 7 bases agree with TRBD1. The CDR3 length is 14 residues. The germline CDR1 and CDR2 sequences are MNHEY and SMNVEV (reference sequence). The V segment lost 6 bases and the J segment 7 bases; nucleotides outside the gene matches: 9. CDR3 nucleotide sequence: TGTGCCAGCAGATTCGGGACAGACTTAAATGAGCAGTTCTTC. It specifies CASRFGTDLNEQFF.

This clonotype was counted a few times. The chain uses TRBV7-9 and TRBJ1-1; no firm D call. The CDR3 loop spans 16 amino acids. Germline loops: CDR1 SEHNR, CDR2 FQNEAQ (reference sequence). V shed 3 bases and J shed 6 bases, with 20 bases lying between them. CDR3 DNA: TGTGCCAGCAGCTTCCCCCGGGCCACAAATATCGCTGAAGCTTTCTTT. Translation: CASSFPRATNIAEAFF.

This clonotype came up many times. The rearrangement links TRBV30 to TRBJ2-5; D gene ambiguous. The end of the DNA fits TRBJ2-7 better, so the J call may be wrong. The CDR3 runs to 19 residues. CDR1 is GTSNPN and CDR2 is SVGIG in the germline V gene (reference sequence). The CDR3 region has the DNA TGTGCCTGGAGTGTAAGACCCCTCGGTCCCTTCCCGGATTTCTACGAGCAGTACTTC. As protein: CAWSVRPLGPFPDFYEQYF.

This clonotype turned up a few times. This chain uses TRBV24-1 with TRBJ2-1; a possible D gene is TRBD1 (6 bases). This CDR3 has 15 residues. The germline V and J ends were trimmed by 3 bases and 1 base, with 9 bases remaining between them. Germline V gene data show CDR1 as KGHDR and CDR2 as SFDVKD. CDR3 sequence reads: CATSDAGVSYNEQFF. The CDR3 DNA reads as TGTGCCACCAGTGATGCAGGGGTTTCCTACAATGAGCAGTTCTTC.

This chain uses TRBV28 with TRBJ2-5; 9 bases match TRBD1. Germline values: CDR1 MDHEN, CDR2 SYDVKM. The trim removed 5 bases at V and 5 bases at J, leaving 9 bases unmatched. CDR3 length: 15 residues. This chain's CDR3 is CASSPTGGARETQYF. The CDR3 DNA sequence: TGTGCCAGCAGTCCTACAGGGGGCGCGAGGGAGACCCAGTACTTC.

V usage is TRBV7-2 and J usage is TRBJ2-1; D might be TRBD1 (6 bases). Germline V lookup: CDR1 SGHTA, CDR2 FQGNSA. V lost 0 bases, J lost 10 bases, and 25 bases lay in between. This CDR3 is built from 18 residues. This chain's CDR3 is CASSLATWGDRTYTEQFF. In DNA, the CDR3 is TGTGCCAGCAGCTTAGCGACCTGGGGCGACAGGACCTACACGGAGCAGTTCTTC.

This clonotype was found a few times. V is TRBV20-1 and J is TRBJ1-2; D not certain. The V gene lost 7 bases and the J gene lost 4 bases, with 16 bases spanning the gap. Germline CDR1 DFQATT, CDR2 SNEGSKA (reference sequence). The CDR3 spans 13 residues. Here the CDR3 reads CSVPREVSYGYTF. The CDR3 DNA is TGCAGTGTCCCGCGGGAGGTCAGCTATGGCTACACCTTC.

This clonotype appeared many times. V usage is TRBV7-2 and J usage is TRBJ2-6; TRBD1 might be the D (6 bases). This CDR3 has 20 residues. The V gene's germline CDR1 is SGHTA and CDR2 FQGNSA. Trimming pared 5 bases from V and 0 bases from J, leaving 23 bases between. The CDR3 protein is CASSDPLRQAVSSGANVLTF. In DNA form, the CDR3 reads TGTGCCAGCAGCGACCCTCTTAGACAGGCTGTGTCCTCTGGGGCCAACGTCCTGACTTTC. The variable domain in full, with the rest retrieved from reference TRBV7-2 and TRBJ2-6, is GAGVSQSPSNKVTEKGKDVELRCDPISGHTALYWYRQSLGQGLEFLIYFQGNSAPDKSGLPSDRFSAERTGGSVSTLTIQRTQQEDSAVYLCASSDPLRQAVSSGANVLTFGAGSRLTVL.

The genes are TRBV19 and TRBJ2-2, with TRBD1 matching over 10 bases. Germline-derived CDR1 and CDR2 are LNHDA and SQIVND (reference sequence). CDR3 size: 16 residues. Trimming at V came to 5 bases and at J to 3 bases, leaving 6 bases not matched to a gene. The CDR3 DNA is TGTGCCAGTAGTCCGGGACAGGGGCTTGACACCGGGGAGCTGTTTTTT. Its translation: CASSPGQGLDTGELFF.

This clonotype was counted only a few times. The V gene is TRBV5-5, the J gene TRBJ1-3; D perhaps matches TRBD1 (5 bases). Trimming removed 0 bases from V and 1 base from J, with 11 bases in between. This CDR3 has 16 residues. Germline loops: CDR1 SGHKS, CDR2 YYEKEE (reference sequence). In nucleotides, the CDR3 is TGTGCCAGCAGCTTGGACAGGCCTCCTTCTGGAAACACCATATATTTT. Encoded protein: CASSLDRPPSGNTIYF.

The genes are TRBV7-9 and TRBJ1-4; D call uncertain. With 4 bases removed from V and 5 bases from J, the gap between germline ends came to 17 bases. Germline assignment: CDR1 SEHNR and CDR2 FQNEAQ (reference sequence). CDR3 length: 16 residues. CDR3 bases: TGTGCCAGCAGCTGGGGAATGGTGGCAGAAAATGAAAAACTGTTTTTT. It encodes CASSWGMVAENEKLFF.

The chain combines TRBV27 with TRBJ1-1; possible D gene TRBD1, 5 bases. The CDR3 length is 15 residues. Germline V gene lookup returns CDR1 MNHEY and CDR2 SMNVEV (reference sequence). Trimming took off 6 bases at V and 6 bases at J, with 20 bases between the two ends. The CDR3 DNA follows: TGTGCCAGCAGACGACCTAGGGCTAGGGACTCTGAAGCTTTCTTT. It codes for CASRRPRARDSEAFF.